The clone carrying this T cell receptor (beta chain) was detected ten times or more. V lost 7 bases and J 8 bases, leaving 24 bases between the germline ends. Germline V gene lookup returns CDR1 MNHNS and CDR2 SASEGT. This CDR3 region has 16 residues. One entry per CDR3 protein, called by TCRdb with MiXCR from the reads. The sample has fewer than 550,000 distinct CDR3 sequences, more than 15% seen once. This specimen belongs to a study of T cell repertoires in cytomegalovirus infection. Looking at the study overall: Signatures in public TCR beta sequences pointed to both CMV infection and matching HLA type.

The TCR was taken from a human donor in good health (CMV status not recorded). Some clones in this sample may be carry-over from other donors' samples. Sequencing was performed on CD8+ T cells from PBMCs. The chain couples TRBV6-1 to TRBJ2-1, with TRBD2 as a possible D gene (7 bases). DNA for the CDR3: TGTGCCAGCACCCGGGGGGCCCCACCGCGAGGGGATGAGCAGTTCTTC. Residues: CASTRGAPPRGDEQFF.